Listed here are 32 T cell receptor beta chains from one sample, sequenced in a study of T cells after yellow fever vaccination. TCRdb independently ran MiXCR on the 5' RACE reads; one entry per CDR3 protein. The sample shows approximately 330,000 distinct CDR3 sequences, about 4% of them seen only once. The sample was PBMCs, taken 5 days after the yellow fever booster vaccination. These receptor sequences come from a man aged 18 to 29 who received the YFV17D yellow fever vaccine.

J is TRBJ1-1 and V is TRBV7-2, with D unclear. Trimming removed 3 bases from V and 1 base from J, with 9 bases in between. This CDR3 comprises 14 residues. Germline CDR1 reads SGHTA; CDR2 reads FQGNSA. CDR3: CASSFYYTNTEAFF. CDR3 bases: TGTGCCAGCAGCTTCTACTATACGAACACTGAAGCTTTCTTT.

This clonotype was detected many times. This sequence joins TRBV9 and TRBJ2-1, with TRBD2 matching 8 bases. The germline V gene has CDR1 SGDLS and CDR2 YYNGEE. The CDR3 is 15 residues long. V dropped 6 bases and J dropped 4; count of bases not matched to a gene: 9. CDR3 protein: CASTRLAGGYNEQFF. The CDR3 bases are TGTGCCAGCACCCGGCTGGCGGGGGGTTACAATGAGCAGTTCTTC. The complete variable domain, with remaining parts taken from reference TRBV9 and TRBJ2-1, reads DSGVTQTPKHLITATGQRVTLRCSPRSGDLSVYWYQQSLDQGLQFLIQYYNGEERAKGNILERFSAQQFPDLHSELNLSSLELGDSALYFCASTRLAGGYNEQFFGPGTRLTVL.

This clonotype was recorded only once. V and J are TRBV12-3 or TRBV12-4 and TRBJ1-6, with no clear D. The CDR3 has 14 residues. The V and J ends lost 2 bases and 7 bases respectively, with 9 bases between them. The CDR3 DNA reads TGTGCCAGCAGTTTATTTGGACGAAATTCACCCCTCCACTTT. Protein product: CASSLFGRNSPLHF.

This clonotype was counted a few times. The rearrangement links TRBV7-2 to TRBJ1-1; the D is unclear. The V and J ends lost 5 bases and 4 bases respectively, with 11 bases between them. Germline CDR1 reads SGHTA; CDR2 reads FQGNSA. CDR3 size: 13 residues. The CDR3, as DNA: TGTGCCAGCAGCACCTACACTGTCACTGAAGCTTTCTTT. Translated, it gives CASSTYTVTEAFF.

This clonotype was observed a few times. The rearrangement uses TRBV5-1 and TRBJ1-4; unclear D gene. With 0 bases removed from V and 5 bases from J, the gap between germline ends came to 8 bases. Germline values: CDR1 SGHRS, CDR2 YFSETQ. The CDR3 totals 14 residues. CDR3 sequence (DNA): TGCGCCAGCAGCTTGGGAGGTGGGAATGAAAAACTGTTTTTT. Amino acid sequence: CASSLGGGNEKLFF.

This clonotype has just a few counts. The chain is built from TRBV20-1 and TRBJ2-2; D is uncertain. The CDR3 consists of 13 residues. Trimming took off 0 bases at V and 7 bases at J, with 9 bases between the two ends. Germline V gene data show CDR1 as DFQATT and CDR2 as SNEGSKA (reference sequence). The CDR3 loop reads CSARDGVDGELFF. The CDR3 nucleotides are TGCAGTGCTAGAGATGGGGTCGACGGGGAGCTGTTTTTT.

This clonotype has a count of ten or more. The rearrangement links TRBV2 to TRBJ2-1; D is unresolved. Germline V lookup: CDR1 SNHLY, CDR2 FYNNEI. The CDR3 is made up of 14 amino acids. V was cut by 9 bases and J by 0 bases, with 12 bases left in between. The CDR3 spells CARKIRNSYNEQFF. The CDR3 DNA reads TGTGCCAGAAAAATACGGAACTCCTACAATGAGCAGTTCTTC.

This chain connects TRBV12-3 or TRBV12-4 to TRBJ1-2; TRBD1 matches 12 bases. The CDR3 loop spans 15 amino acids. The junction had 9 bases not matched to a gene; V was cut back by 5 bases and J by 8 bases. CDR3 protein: CASSPVGTGGQGYTF. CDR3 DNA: TGTGCCAGCAGTCCTGTCGGGACAGGGGGCCAAGGCTACACCTTC.

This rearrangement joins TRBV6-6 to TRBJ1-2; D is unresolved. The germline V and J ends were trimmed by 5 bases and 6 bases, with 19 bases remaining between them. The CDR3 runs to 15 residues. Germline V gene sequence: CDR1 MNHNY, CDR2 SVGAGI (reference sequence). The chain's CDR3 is CASSNPRTRGHGYTF. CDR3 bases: TGTGCCAGCAGTAACCCGAGGACCCGTGGCCATGGCTACACCTTC.

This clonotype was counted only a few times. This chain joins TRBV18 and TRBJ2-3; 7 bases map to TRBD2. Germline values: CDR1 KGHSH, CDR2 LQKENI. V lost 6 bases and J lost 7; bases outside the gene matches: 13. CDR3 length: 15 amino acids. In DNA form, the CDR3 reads TGTGCCAGCTCGGGAACTAGCGAGGTGATTCATACGCAGTATTTT. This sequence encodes CASSGTSEVIHTQYF.

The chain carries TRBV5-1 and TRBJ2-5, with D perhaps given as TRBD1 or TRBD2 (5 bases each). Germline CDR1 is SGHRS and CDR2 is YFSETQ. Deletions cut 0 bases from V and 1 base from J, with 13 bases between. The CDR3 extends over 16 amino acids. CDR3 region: CASSLGETGPQETQYF. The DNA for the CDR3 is TGCGCCAGCAGCTTGGGGGAGACGGGGCCCCAAGAGACCCAGTACTTC.

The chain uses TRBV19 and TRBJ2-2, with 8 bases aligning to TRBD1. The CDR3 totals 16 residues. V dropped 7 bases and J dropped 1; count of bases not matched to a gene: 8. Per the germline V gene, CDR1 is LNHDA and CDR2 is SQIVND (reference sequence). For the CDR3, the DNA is TGTGCCAGTAACGTTAGGACAGGGCTGAACACCGGGGAGCTGTTTTTT. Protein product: CASNVRTGLNTGELFF.

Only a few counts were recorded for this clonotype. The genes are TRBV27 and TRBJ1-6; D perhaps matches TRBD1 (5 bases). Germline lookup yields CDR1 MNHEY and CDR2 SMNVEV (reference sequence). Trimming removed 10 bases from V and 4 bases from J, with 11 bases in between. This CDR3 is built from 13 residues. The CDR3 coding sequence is TGTGCCAAAGGGACCAGTTATAATTCACCCCTCCACTTT. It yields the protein CAKGTSYNSPLHF.

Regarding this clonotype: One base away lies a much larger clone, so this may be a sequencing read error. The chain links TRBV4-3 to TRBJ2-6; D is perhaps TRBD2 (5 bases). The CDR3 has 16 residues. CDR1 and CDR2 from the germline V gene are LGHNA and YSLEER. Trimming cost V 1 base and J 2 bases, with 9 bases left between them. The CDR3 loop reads CASSQGIGAGANVLTF. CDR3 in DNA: TGCGCCAGCAGCCAAGGTATCGGGGCTGGGGCCAACGTCCTGACTTTC.

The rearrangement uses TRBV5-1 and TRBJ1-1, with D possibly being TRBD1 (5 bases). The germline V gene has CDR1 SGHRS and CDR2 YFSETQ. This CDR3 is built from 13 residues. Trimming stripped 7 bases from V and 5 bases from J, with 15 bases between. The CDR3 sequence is CASRDPGGTEAFF. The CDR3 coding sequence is TGCGCCAGCCGGGACCCTGGAGGGACTGAAGCTTTCTTT.

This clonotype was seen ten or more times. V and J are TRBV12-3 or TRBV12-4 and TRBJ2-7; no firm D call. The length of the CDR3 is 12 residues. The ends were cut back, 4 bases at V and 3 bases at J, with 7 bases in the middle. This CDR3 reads CASSSNIYEQYF. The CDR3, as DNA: TGTGCCAGCAGTTCTAACATCTACGAGCAGTACTTC.

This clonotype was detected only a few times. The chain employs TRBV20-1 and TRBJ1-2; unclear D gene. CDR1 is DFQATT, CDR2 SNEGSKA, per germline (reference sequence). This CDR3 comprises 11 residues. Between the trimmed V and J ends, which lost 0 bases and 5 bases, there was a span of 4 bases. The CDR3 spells CSARDLYGYTF. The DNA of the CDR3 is TGCAGTGCTAGAGATCTATATGGCTACACCTTC.

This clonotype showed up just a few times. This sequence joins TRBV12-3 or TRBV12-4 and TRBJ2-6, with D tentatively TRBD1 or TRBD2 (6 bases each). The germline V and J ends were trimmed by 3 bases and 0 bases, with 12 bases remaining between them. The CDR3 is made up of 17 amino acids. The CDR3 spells CASSFGGASSGANVLTF. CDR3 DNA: TGTGCCAGCAGTTTCGGGGGCGCGAGCTCTGGGGCCAACGTCCTGACTTTC.

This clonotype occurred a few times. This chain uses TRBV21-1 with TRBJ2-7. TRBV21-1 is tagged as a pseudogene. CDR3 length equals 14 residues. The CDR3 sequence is CASSKYQSSYEQYV. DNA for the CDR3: TGTGCCAGCAGCAAATACCAGAGCTCCTACGAGCAGTACGTC.

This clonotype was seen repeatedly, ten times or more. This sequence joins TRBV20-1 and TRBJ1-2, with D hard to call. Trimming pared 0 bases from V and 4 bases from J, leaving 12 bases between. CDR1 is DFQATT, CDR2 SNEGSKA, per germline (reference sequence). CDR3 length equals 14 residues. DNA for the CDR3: TGCAGTGCTAGAGATCCGTTGAGTGGCTATGGCTACACCTTC. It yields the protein CSARDPLSGYGYTF.

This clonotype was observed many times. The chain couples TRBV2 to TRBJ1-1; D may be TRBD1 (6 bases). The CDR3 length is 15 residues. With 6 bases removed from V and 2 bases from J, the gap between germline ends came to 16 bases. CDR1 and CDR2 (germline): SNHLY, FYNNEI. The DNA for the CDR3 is TGTGCCAGCAGCCATTATGGACAGACTAACACTGAAGCTTTCTTT. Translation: CASSHYGQTNTEAFF. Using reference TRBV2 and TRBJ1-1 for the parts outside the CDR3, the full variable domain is EPEVTQTPSHQVTQMGQEVILRCVPISNHLYFYWYRQILGQKVEFLVSFYNNEISEKSEIFDDQFSVERPDGSNFTLKIRSTKLEDSAMYFCASSHYGQTNTEAFFGQGTRLTVV.

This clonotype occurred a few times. The CDR3 region is CASSPSAGDTYGYTF. DNA of the CDR3: TGTGCCAGCTCACCGAGCGCAGGGGACACCTATGGCTACACCTTC. The gene calls are TRBV12-3 or TRBV12-4 and TRBJ1-2; maybe TRBD1 (6 bases). The CDR3 loop spans 15 amino acids. The germline V and J ends were trimmed by 8 bases and 4 bases, with 20 bases remaining between them.

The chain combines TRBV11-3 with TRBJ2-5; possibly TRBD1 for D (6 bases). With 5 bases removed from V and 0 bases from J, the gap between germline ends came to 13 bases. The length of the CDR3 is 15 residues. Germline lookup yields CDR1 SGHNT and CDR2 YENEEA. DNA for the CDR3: TGTGCCAGCAGCACCGGCAGGGGTTACCAAGAGACCCAGTACTTC. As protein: CASSTGRGYQETQYF.

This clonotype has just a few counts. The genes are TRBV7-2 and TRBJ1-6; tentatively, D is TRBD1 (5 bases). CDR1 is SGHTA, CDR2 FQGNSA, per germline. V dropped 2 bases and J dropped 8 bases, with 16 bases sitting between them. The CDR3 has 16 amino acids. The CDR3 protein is CASSLTAPTVYSPLHF. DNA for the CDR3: TGTGCCAGCAGCTTAACCGCGCCGACAGTCTATTCACCCCTCCACTTT.

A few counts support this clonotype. CDR3 sequence: CASSVIRTTEAFF. Here the CDR3 DNA reads TGTGCCAGCAGCGTGATCCGGACCACTGAAGCTTTCTTT. The genes are TRBV9 and TRBJ1-1; D is undetermined. Germline CDR1 reads SGDLS; CDR2 reads YYNGEE. This CDR3 has 13 amino acids. Trimming left V 2 bases short and J 4 bases short, with 9 bases between.

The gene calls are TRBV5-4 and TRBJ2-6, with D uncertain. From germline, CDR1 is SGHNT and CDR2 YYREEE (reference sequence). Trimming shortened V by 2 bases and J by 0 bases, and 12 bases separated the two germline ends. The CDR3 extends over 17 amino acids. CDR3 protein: CASSFFSGLSGANVLTF. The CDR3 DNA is TGTGCCAGCAGCTTCTTTTCTGGCCTCTCTGGGGCCAACGTCCTGACTTTC.

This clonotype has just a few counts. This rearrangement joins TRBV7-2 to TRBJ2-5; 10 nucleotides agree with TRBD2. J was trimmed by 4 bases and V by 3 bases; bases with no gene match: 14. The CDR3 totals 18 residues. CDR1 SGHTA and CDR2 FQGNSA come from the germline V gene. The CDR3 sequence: CASSFNLAGARGGETQYF. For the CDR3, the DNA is TGTGCCAGCAGCTTTAACCTAGCGGGGGCCCGGGGGGGAGAGACCCAGTACTTC.

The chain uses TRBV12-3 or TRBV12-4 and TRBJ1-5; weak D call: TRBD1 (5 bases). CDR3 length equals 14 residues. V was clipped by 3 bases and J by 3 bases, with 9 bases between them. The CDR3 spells CASSLGGFNQPQHF. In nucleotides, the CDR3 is TGTGCCAGCAGTTTGGGGGGGTTCAATCAGCCCCAGCATTTT.

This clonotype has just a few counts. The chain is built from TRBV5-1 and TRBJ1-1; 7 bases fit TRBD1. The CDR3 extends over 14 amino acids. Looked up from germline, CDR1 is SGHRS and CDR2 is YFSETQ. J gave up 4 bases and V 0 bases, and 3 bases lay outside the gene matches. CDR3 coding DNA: TGCGCCAGCAGCTTGGAGGCAGGGGGCACTGAAGCTTTCTTT. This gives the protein CASSLEAGGTEAFF. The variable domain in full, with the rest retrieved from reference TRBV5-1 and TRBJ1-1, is KAGVTQTPRYLIKTRGQQVTLSCSPISGHRSVSWYQQTPGQGLQFLFEYFSETQRNKGNFPGRFSGRQFSNSRSEMNVSTLELGDSALYLCASSLEAGGTEAFFGQGTRLTVV.

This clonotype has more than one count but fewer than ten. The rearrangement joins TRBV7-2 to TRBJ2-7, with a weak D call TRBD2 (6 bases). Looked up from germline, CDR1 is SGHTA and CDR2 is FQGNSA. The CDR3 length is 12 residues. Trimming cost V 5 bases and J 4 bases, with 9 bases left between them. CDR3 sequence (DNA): TGTGCCAGCAGCGCGGCGGGGTACGAGCAGTACTTC. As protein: CASSAAGYEQYF.

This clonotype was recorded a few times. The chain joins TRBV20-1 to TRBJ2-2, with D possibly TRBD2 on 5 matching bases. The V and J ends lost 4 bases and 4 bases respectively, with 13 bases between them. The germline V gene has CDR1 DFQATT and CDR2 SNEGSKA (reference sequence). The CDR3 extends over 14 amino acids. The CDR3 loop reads CSATRVRSTGELFF. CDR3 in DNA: TGCAGTGCTACGCGGGTCCGTAGCACCGGGGAGCTGTTTTTT.

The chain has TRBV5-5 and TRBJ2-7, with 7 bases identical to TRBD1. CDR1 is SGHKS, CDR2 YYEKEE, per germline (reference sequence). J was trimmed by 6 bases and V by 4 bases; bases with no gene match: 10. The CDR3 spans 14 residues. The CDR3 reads CASSQVTGSGEQYF. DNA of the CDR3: TGTGCCAGCAGCCAAGTGACAGGGAGTGGCGAGCAGTACTTC.